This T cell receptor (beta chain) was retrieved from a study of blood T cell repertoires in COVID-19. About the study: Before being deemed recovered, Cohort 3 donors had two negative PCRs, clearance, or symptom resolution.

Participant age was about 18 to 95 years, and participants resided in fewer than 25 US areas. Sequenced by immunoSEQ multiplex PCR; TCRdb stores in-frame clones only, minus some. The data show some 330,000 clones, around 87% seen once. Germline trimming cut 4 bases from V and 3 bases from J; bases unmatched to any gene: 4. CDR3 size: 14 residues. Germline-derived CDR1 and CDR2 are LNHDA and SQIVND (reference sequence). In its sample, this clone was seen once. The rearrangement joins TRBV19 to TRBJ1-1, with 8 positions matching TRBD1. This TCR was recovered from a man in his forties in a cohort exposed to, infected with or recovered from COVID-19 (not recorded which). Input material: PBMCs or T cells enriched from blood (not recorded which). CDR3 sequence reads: CASSTGGSYTEAFF. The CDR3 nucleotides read TGTGCCAGTAGTACAGGGGGCTCGTACACTGAAGCTTTCTTT.